This is a list of T cell receptor beta chains from one sample in a study of OX40 agonist ivuxolimab in advanced cancers. The protocol was immunoSEQ multiplex PCR, while the TCRdb copy is restricted to in-frame clones and leaves out a portion. There are about 98,000 clones in the sample; 85% to 95% occur only once, and roughly 0.26% lies in the top ten. The sequencing here drew on CD4+ or CD8+ T cells sorted from blood, taken in a trial of the OX40 agonist ivuxolimab. Receptors originate from an adult with an advanced solid tumor such as melanoma, head and neck, liver or kidney cancer. CDR3s include the opening cysteine and the closing phenylalanine or tryptophan. Size values are once, few and many counts, or a class for expanded clones, and some rows have none.

V gene: TRBV30; J gene: TRBJ1-1; clone size: -; CDR3 protein: CAWSLTFGVGTEAFF
V gene: TRBV7-2; J gene: TRBJ2-1; clone size: -; CDR3 protein: CASSLVLAGGYNEQFF
V gene: TRBV7-2; J gene: TRBJ2-5; clone size: -; CDR3 protein: CASSLRGPQETQYF
V gene: TRBV2; J gene: TRBJ1-2; clone size: few; CDR3 protein: CASNAGYYGYTF
V gene: TRBV28; J gene: TRBJ1-3; clone size: -; CDR3 protein: CASSRAPGNTIYF
V gene: TRBV6-1; J gene: TRBJ2-7; clone size: -; CDR3 protein: CAITVVHEQYF
V gene: TRBV6-5; J gene: TRBJ1-1; clone size: -; CDR3 protein: CASSWGTDTEAFF
V gene: TRBV6-5; J gene: TRBJ1-1; clone size: -; CDR3 protein: CASSWGRTNTEAFF
V gene: TRBV11-3; J gene: TRBJ2-1; clone size: once; CDR3 protein: CASQPGTSNNEQFF
V gene: TRBV5-5; J gene: TRBJ2-5; clone size: -; CDR3 protein: CASSFSLGLAGGPIETQYF
V gene: TRBV7-2; J gene: TRBJ2-4; clone size: -; CDR3 protein: CASSLIPGLVLAKNIQYF
V gene: TRBV10-3; J gene: TRBJ1-3; clone size: -; CDR3 protein: CAISLRPGHPSGNTIYF
V gene: TRBV7-9; J gene: TRBJ1-1; clone size: -; CDR3 protein: CASSPDRARNTEAFF
V gene: TRBV30; J gene: TRBJ1-1; clone size: few; CDR3 protein: CAWSLSHHTEAFF
V gene: TRBV15; J gene: TRBJ1-2; clone size: -; CDR3 protein: CATSSFLRQGSYGYTF
V gene: TRBV9; J gene: TRBJ2-2; clone size: once; CDR3 protein: CASSVFSSGSSGELFF
V gene: TRBV10-3; J gene: TRBJ2-5; clone size: -; CDR3 protein: CAISKDLETQYF
V gene: TRBV28; J gene: TRBJ1-3; clone size: -; CDR3 protein: CASSIMGQAVPGNTIYF
V gene: TRBV6-1; J gene: TRBJ1-1; clone size: once; CDR3 protein: CASRSTGRPEAFF
V gene: TRBV19; J gene: TRBJ2-7; clone size: -; CDR3 protein: CASSIHGTSGGAPYEQYF
V gene: TRBV7-3; J gene: TRBJ2-1; clone size: -; CDR3 protein: CASSLSLADNEQFF
V gene: TRBV7-9; J gene: TRBJ2-2; clone size: -; CDR3 protein: CASSAYVLAGQGELFF
V gene: TRBV7-2; J gene: TRBJ1-6; clone size: -; CDR3 protein: CASSSTGTDNSPLHF
V gene: TRBV4-1; J gene: TRBJ2-1; clone size: -; CDR3 protein: CASSQAEGLAGENEQFF
V gene: TRBV30; J gene: TRBJ1-2; clone size: -; CDR3 protein: CAWSAPRLNYGYTF
V gene: TRBV6-5; J gene: TRBJ2-5; clone size: -; CDR3 protein: CASSSLSGPQETQYF
V gene: TRBV5-4; J gene: TRBJ1-6; clone size: -; CDR3 protein: CASAQVGDPYNSPLHF
V gene: TRBV6-5; J gene: TRBJ2-1; clone size: -; CDR3 protein: CASSLLAGGFNEQFF
V gene: TRBV15; J gene: TRBJ1-4; clone size: once; CDR3 protein: CATSRDQRRINEKLFF
V gene: TRBV27; J gene: TRBJ2-2; clone size: -; CDR3 protein: CASRHLRGGVLSNTGELFF
V gene: TRBV5-8; J gene: TRBJ2-6; clone size: -; CDR3 protein: CASSPIWATGANVLTF
V gene: TRBV6-5; J gene: TRBJ1-4; clone size: -; CDR3 protein: CASSYSNRGTNEKLFF
V gene: TRBV28; J gene: TRBJ1-5; clone size: few; CDR3 protein: CASSPHRKPQHF
V gene: TRBV5-1; J gene: TRBJ2-1; clone size: -; CDR3 protein: CASSLAGLADYNEQFF
V gene: TRBV29-1; J gene: TRBJ2-2; clone size: -; CDR3 protein: CSVASRDFTGELFF
V gene: TRBV6-1; J gene: TRBJ1-2; clone size: -; CDR3 protein: CASRTGTGAAHGYTF
V gene: TRBV7-8; J gene: TRBJ2-3; clone size: -; CDR3 protein: CASSRRTDTQYF
V gene: TRBV28; J gene: TRBJ1-3; clone size: -; CDR3 protein: CASSLGLSGNTIYF
V gene: TRBV7-2; J gene: TRBJ2-1; clone size: -; CDR3 protein: CASSTTPTGNEQFF
V gene: TRBV30; J gene: TRBJ2-5; clone size: -; CDR3 protein: CAWSVSRVGETQYF
V gene: TRBV6-1; J gene: TRBJ2-7; clone size: -; CDR3 protein: CASSEDRGRGEQYF
V gene: TRBV27; J gene: TRBJ2-6; clone size: -; CDR3 protein: CASSFLSPSGANVLTF